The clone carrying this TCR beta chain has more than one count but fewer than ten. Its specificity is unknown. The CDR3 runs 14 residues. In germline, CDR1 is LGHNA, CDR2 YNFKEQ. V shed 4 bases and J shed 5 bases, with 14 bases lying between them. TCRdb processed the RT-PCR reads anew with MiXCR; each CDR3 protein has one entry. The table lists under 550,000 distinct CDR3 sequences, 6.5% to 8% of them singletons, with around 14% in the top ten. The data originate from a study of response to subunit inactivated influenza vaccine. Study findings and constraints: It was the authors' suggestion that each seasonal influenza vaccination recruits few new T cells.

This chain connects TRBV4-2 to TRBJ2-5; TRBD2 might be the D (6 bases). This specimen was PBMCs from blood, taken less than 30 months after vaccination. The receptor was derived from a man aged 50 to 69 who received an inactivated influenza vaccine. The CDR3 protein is CASSPAGLDETQYF. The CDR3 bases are TGTGCCAGCAGCCCGGCGGGACTTGATGAGACCCAGTACTTC.